This T cell receptor beta chain came from a study of shared clonotypes between healthy human individuals. Background on the study: The cohort comprised a couple of women and a few men. Their ages spanned 18 to 49 years.

The run depth of the assay was deep. PBMC DNA, left unsorted, was sequenced on ten immunoSEQ deep assay plates. Sequenced by immunoSEQ multiplex PCR; TCRdb stores in-frame clones only, minus some. The sample has about 560,000 clones; around three quarters are singletons. Remarks on this clone: Its specificity is unknown.

V was trimmed by 4 bases and J by 3 bases, leaving 17 bases between them. The CDR3 has 15 residues. Germline lookup yields CDR1 SGHKS and CDR2 YYEKEE (reference sequence). Study-wide points: Specimens sampled were limited to blood, with tissue repertoires likely differing.

The clonotype comes from a woman between 40 and 50 years old in good health. Some clones in this sample may be carry-over from other donors' samples. This sequence joins TRBV5-5 and TRBJ2-7, with D perhaps given as TRBD1 or TRBD2 (5 bases each). What was sequenced was PBMCs. The CDR3 spells CASSQTGTMHYEQYF. The CDR3 DNA reads as TGTGCCAGCAGCCAAACCGGGACCATGCACTACGAGCAGTACTTC. Drawing the rest from reference TRBV5-5 and TRBJ2-7, the complete variable domain is DAGVTQSPTHLIKTRGQQVTLRCSPISGHKSVSWYQQVLGQGPQFIFQYYEKEERGRGNFPDRFSARQFPNYSSELNVNALLLGDSALYLCASSQTGTMHYEQYFGPGTRLTVT.